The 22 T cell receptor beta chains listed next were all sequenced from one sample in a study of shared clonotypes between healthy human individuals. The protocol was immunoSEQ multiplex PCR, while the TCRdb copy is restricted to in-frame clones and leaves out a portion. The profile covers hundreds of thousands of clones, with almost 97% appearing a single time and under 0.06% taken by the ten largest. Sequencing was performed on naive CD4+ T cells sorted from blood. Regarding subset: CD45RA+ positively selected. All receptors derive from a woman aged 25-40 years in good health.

The CDR3 loop reads CASSSNRLGHEKLFF. CDR3 DNA sequence: TGTGCCAGCAGTTCTAACAGGCTGGGACACGAAAAACTGTTTTTT. The V gene is TRBV7-8, the J gene TRBJ1-4, with D perhaps matching TRBD1 (6 bases). Per germline, CDR1 SGHVS and CDR2 FQNEAQ. This CDR3 is 15 amino acids long. V lost 6 bases to trimming and J lost 8 bases, with 19 bases between them. Based on the CDR3 plus reference TRBV7-8 and TRBJ1-4, the full variable domain is GAGVSQSPRYKVAKRGQDVALRCDPISGHVSLFWYQQALGQGPEFLTYFQNEAQLDKSGLPSDRFFAERPEGSVSTLKIQRTQQEDSAVYLCASSSNRLGHEKLFFGSGTQLSVL.

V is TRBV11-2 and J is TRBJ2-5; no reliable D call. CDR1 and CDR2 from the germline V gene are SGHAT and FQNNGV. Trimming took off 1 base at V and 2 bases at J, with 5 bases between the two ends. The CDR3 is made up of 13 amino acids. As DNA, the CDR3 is TGTGCCAGCAGCTTAGTAGAGCAAGAGACCCAGTACTTC. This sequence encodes CASSLVEQETQYF.

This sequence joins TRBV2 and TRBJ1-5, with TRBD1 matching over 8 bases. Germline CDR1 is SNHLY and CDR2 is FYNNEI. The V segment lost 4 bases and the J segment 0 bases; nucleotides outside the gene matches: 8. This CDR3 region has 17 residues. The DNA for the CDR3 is TGTGCCAGCAGTGTAAAGTCCAGGGGGCTTAGCAATCAGCCCCAGCATTTT. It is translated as CASSVKSRGLSNQPQHF.

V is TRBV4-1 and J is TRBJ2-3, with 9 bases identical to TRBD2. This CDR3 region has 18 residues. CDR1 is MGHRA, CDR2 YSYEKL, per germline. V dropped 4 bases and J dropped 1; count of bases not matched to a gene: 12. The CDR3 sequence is CASSRFRLAVSGTDTQYF. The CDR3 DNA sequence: TGCGCCAGCAGCCGATTCCGACTAGCGGTGAGCGGCACAGATACGCAGTATTTT.

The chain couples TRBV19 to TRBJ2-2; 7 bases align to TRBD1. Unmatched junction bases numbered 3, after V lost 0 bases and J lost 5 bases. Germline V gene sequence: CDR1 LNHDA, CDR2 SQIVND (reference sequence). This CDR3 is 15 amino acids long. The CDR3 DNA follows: TGTGCCAGTAGTATAGAAGGGGGCGATACCGGGGAGCTGTTTTTT. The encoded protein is CASSIEGGDTGELFF.

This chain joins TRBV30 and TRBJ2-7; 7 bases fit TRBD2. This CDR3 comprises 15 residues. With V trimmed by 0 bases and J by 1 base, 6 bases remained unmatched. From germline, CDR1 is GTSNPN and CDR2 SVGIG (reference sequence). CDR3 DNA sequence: TGTGCCTGGAGTGTAAATAGCGGGCTATCCTACGAGCAGTACTTC. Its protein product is CAWSVNSGLSYEQYF. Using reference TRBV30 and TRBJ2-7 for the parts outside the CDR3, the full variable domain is SQTIHQWPATLVQPVGSPLSLECTVEGTSNPNLYWYRQAAGRGLQLLFYSVGIGQISSEVPQNLSASRPQDRQFILSSKKLLLSDSGFYLCAWSVNSGLSYEQYFGPGTRLTVT.

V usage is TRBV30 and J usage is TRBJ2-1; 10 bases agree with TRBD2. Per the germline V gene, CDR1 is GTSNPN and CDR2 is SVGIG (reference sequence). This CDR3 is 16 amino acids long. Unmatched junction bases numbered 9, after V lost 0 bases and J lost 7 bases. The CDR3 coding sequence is TGTGCCTGGAGTGTACAGTTAACTAGCGGGATGAATGAGCAGTTCTTC. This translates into CAWSVQLTSGMNEQFF.

As DNA, the CDR3 is TGTGCCAGCGCTCTTAGGCCCTCAGGTTATGGCTACACCTTC. Protein product: CASALRPSGYGYTF. This chain connects TRBV5-5 to TRBJ1-2; D remains unclear. Germline CDR1 and CDR2: SGHKS and YYEKEE (reference sequence). Between the trimmed V and J ends, which lost 7 bases and 5 bases, there was a span of 18 bases. The CDR3 consists of 14 residues.

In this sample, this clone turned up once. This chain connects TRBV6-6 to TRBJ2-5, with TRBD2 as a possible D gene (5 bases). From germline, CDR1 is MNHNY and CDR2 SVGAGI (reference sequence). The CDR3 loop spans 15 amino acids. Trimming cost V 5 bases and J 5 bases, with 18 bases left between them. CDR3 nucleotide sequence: TGTGCCAGCAGTACGAGTCGCGAGGGCCGGGAGACCCAGTACTTC. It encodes CASSTSREGRETQYF.

CDR3 DNA: TGTGCCAGCAGAACCGGGACAGTTTCCTACGAGCAGTACTTC. It encodes CASRTGTVSYEQYF. The rearrangement joins TRBV28 to TRBJ2-7; TRBD1 matches 7 bases. This CDR3 spans 14 amino acids. Looked up from germline, CDR1 is MDHEN and CDR2 is SYDVKM. V trimming: 6 bases; J trimming: 1 base; junction bases outside the gene matches: 6. Supplemented by reference TRBV28 and TRBJ2-7, the full variable domain reads DVKVTQSSRYLVKRTGEKVFLECVQDMDHENMFWYRQDPGLGLRLIYFSYDVKMKEKGDIPEGYSVSREKKERFSLILESASTNQTSMYLCASRTGTVSYEQYFGPGTRLTVT.

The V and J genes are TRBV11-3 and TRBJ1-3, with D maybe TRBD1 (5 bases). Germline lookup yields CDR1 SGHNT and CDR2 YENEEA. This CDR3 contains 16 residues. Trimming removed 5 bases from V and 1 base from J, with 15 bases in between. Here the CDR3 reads CASSPYTGPSGNTIYF. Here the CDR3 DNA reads TGTGCCAGCAGCCCCTATACAGGACCTTCTGGAAACACCATATATTTT.

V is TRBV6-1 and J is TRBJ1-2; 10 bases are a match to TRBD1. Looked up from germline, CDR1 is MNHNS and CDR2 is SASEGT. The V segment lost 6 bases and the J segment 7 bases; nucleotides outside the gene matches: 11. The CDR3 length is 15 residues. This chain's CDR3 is CASRKSGTGESGYTF. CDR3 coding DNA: TGTGCCAGCAGGAAATCCGGGACAGGGGAGAGTGGCTACACCTTC.

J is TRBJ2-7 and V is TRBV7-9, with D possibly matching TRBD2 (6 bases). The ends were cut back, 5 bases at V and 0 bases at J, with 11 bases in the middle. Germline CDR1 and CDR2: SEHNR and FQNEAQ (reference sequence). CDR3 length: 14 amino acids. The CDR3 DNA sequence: TGTGCCAGCAGCGCTGGAGGGGCCTCCTACGAGCAGTACTTC. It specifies CASSAGGASYEQYF.

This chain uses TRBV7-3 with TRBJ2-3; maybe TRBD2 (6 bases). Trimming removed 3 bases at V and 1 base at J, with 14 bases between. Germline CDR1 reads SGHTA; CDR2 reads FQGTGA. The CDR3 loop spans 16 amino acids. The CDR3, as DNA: TGTGCCAGCAGCTTGTCGGGCGGGACCCGCACAGATACGCAGTATTTT. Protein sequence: CASSLSGGTRTDTQYF.

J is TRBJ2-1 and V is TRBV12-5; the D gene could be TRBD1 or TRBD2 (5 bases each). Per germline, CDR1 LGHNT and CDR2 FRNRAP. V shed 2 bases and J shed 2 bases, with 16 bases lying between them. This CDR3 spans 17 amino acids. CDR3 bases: TGTGCTAGTGGTTTGAATTTAGGGGAGTCCCCCTACAATGAGCAGTTCTTC. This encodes CASGLNLGESPYNEQFF.

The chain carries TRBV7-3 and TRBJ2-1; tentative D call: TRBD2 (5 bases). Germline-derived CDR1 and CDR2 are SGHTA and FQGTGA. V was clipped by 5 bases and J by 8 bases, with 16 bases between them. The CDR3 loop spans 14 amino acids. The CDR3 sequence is CASSPDSHIDEQFF. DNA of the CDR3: TGTGCCAGCAGCCCGGACTCTCATATCGATGAGCAGTTCTTC.

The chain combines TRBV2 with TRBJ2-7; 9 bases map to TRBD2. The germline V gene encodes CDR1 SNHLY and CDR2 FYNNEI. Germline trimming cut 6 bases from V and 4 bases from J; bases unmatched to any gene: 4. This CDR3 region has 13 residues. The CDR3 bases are TGTGCCAGCAGGGAGCGGGAGGCGTACGAGCAGTACTTC. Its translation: CASREREAYEQYF.

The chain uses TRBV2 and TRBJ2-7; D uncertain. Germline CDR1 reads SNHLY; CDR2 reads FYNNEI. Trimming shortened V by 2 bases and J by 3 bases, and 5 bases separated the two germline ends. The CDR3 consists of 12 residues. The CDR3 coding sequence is TGTGCCAGCAGTGAATGGGACTACGAGCAGTACTTC. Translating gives CASSEWDYEQYF.

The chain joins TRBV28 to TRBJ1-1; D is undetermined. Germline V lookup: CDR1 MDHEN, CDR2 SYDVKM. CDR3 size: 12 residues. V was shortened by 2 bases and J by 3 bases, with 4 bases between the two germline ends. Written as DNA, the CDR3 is TGTGCCAGCAGTTTACAGCACACTGAAGCTTTCTTT. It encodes CASSLQHTEAFF.

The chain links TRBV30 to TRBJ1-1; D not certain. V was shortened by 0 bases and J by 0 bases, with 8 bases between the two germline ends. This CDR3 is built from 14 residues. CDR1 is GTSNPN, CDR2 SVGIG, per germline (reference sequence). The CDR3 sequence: CAWSVSHLNTEAFF. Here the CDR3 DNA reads TGTGCCTGGAGTGTCAGTCATCTGAACACTGAAGCTTTCTTT. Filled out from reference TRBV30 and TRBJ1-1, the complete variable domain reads SQTIHQWPATLVQPVGSPLSLECTVEGTSNPNLYWYRQAAGRGLQLLFYSVGIGQISSEVPQNLSASRPQDRQFILSSKKLLLSDSGFYLCAWSVSHLNTEAFFGQGTRLTVV.

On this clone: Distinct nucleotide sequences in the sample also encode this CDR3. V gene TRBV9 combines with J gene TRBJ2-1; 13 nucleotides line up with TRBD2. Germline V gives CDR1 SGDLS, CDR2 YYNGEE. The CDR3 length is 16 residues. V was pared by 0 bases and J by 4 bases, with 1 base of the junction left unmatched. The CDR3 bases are TGTGCCAGCAGCGTAGGACTAGCGGGAGGTTACAATGAGCAGTTCTTC. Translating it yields CASSVGLAGGYNEQFF.

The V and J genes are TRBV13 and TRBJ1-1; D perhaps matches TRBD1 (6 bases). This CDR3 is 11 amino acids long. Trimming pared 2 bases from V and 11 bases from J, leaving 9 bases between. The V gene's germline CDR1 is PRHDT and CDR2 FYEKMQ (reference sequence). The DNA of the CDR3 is TGTGCCAGCAGCTTATCTAGGGGGGCTTTCTTT. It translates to CASSLSRGAFF.